Below are 10 T cell receptor beta chains sequenced from a single sample in a study of T-cell memory formation after mild COVID-19. TCRdb used MiXCR to reprocess the 5' RACE reads, holding one entry per CDR3 protein. The table has roughly 550,000 distinct CDR3 sequences, roughly 20% seen once. Specimen: PBMCs or a T cell subset sorted from them (not recorded which). These receptors all come from an adult woman who had mild COVID-19 (a few samples of this study predate the infection). Cell type and time point are not known.

This clonotype was counted between two and nine times. V is TRBV6-2 or TRBV6-3 and J is TRBJ2-7, with TRBD2 matching over 7 bases. J lost 4 bases, V lost 8 bases, and 8 bases had no gene match. This CDR3 comprises 13 residues. CDR1 is MNHEY and CDR2 is SVGEGT in the germline V gene. The CDR3 DNA reads as TGTGCCAGCTCTCGGCGGGGGTCGTACGAGCAGTACTTC. Its translation is CASSRRGSYEQYF.

The chain recombines TRBV9 with TRBJ2-1; 9 bases fit TRBD1. This CDR3 is built from 15 residues. CDR1 and CDR2 from the germline V gene are SGDLS and YYNGEE. The V segment lost 3 bases and the J segment 3 bases; nucleotides outside the gene matches: 4. The DNA for the CDR3 is TGTGCCAGCAGCGCACCGGGACAGGGCTACAATGAGCAGTTCTTC. This gives the protein CASSAPGQGYNEQFF. Variable domain in full (rest from reference TRBV9 and TRBJ2-1): DSGVTQTPKHLITATGQRVTLRCSPRSGDLSVYWYQQSLDQGLQFLIQYYNGEERAKGNILERFSAQQFPDLHSELNLSSLELGDSALYFCASSAPGQGYNEQFFGPGTRLTVL.

This clonotype was seen only a few times. The CDR3 coding sequence is TGTGCCAGCAATGGAGGGGGAGGGGCGTCAGAGACCCAGTACTTC. It is translated as CASNGGGGASETQYF. The chain uses TRBV2 and TRBJ2-5; tentative D call: TRBD2 (7 bases). The germline gives CDR1 SNHLY, CDR2 FYNNEI. This CDR3 has 15 amino acids. The germline V and J ends were trimmed by 7 bases and 4 bases, with 19 bases remaining between them.

This chain links TRBV7-9 with TRBJ1-1, with D possibly being TRBD1 (5 bases). The CDR3 totals 16 residues. V was pared by 4 bases and J by 5 bases, with 20 bases between. Germline CDR1 reads SEHNR; CDR2 reads FQNEAQ (reference sequence). The CDR3 spells CASSSGRWGPGTEAFF. The CDR3 nucleotides are TGTGCCAGCAGCTCAGGGAGGTGGGGCCCAGGGACTGAAGCTTTCTTT.

This clonotype showed up many times. The gene calls are TRBV5-6 and TRBJ1-6; D gene ambiguous. The V gene's germline CDR1 is SGHDT and CDR2 YYEEEE. Trimming cost V 4 bases and J 7 bases, with 18 bases left between them. CDR3 length: 16 amino acids. The CDR3 spells CASSIGPRVENSPLHF. CDR3 sequence (DNA): TGTGCCAGCAGCATTGGGCCTAGGGTCGAAAATTCACCCCTCCACTTT.

The rearrangement links TRBV4-1 to TRBJ2-7; 9 bases fit TRBD1. The V and J ends lost 2 bases and 4 bases, in that order; junction bases with no gene match: 6. Per germline, CDR1 MGHRA and CDR2 YSYEKL. This CDR3 comprises 15 residues. The CDR3 loop is CASSQSGTGIYEQYF. DNA of the CDR3: TGCGCCAGCAGCCAATCCGGGACAGGGATATACGAGCAGTACTTC.

This clonotype was picked up a small number of times. V and J are TRBV6-5 and TRBJ2-5; D is unresolved. The V end was cut by 0 bases, the J end by 4 bases, with 12 bases between. CDR3 length: 15 amino acids. Germline V gives CDR1 MNHEY, CDR2 SVGAGI. For the CDR3, the DNA is TGTGCCAGCAGTTACTCCTCGCGATGGAGAGAGACCCAGTACTTC. This encodes CASSYSSRWRETQYF.

This clonotype was detected a few times. The V gene is TRBV29-1, the J gene TRBJ1-5, with D possibly being TRBD1 (6 bases). Germline CDR1 SQVTM, CDR2 ANQGSEA. The CDR3 totals 14 residues. V was clipped by 7 bases and J by 7 bases, with 20 bases between them. The CDR3 is CSAGSGVLGQPQHF. In nucleotides, the CDR3 is TGCAGCGCTGGGTCAGGGGTGCTCGGCCAGCCCCAGCATTTT.

This clonotype was picked up a small number of times. The chain employs TRBV6-6 and TRBJ2-1; the match to TRBD1 covers 7 bases. The V and J ends lost 4 bases and 9 bases, in that order; junction bases with no gene match: 12. The V gene's germline CDR1 is MNHNY and CDR2 SVGAGI (reference sequence). The CDR3 loop spans 15 amino acids. CDR3 sequence reads: CASSSFSTGSGEQFF. The CDR3 DNA sequence: TGTGCCAGCAGTTCCTTTTCGACAGGGAGTGGTGAGCAGTTCTTC.

The V call is TRBV7-3, the J call TRBJ2-3, with D perhaps TRBD1 (7 bases). CDR1 and CDR2 from the germline V gene are SGHTA and FQGTGA. The CDR3 is 12 amino acids. Trimming shortened V by 5 bases and J by 8 bases, and 11 bases separated the two germline ends. The chain's CDR3 is CASSNQGGTQYF. Written as DNA, the CDR3 is TGTGCCAGCAGCAACCAGGGGGGTACGCAGTATTTT.